These 23 T cell receptor beta chains share one sample of origin, sequenced in a study of spatial heterogeneity in lung cancer. Indicated time point: blood at routine non-recurrence follow-up after resection. TCRdb fed the 5' RACE reads into MiXCR, producing one record per CDR3 protein. The top ten hold roughly a third of the sample, which has 50,000 or so distinct CDR3 sequences, about 11% seen once. This specimen consisted of PBMCs, obtained at follow-up. These receptors were collected from a male donor with early-stage non-small cell lung cancer.

This chain links TRBV21-1 with TRBJ2-5. TRBV21-1 is an annotated pseudogene. The CDR3 is made up of 14 amino acids. The CDR3 region is CASSKRRDEETQYF. CDR3 coding DNA: TGTGCCAGCAGCAAAAGAAGGGATGAAGAGACCCAGTACTTC.

This clonotype occurred many times. The chain joins TRBV20-1 to TRBJ2-7; 7 bases line up with TRBD2. Germline V gene lookup returns CDR1 DFQATT and CDR2 SNEGSKA (reference sequence). The ends lost 0 bases at V and 6 bases at J; junction bases unmatched: 8. This CDR3 has 14 residues. The CDR3 DNA sequence: TGCAGTGCTAGAGATCTCCAGCGGGAAAGCGAGCAGTACTTC. It encodes CSARDLQRESEQYF.

This clonotype was detected only a few times. This sequence joins TRBV9 and TRBJ1-1; D ambiguous. The CDR3 extends over 16 amino acids. Trimming left V 1 base short and J 5 bases short, with 18 bases between. From germline, CDR1 is SGDLS and CDR2 YYNGEE. In DNA, the CDR3 is TGTGCCAGCAGCGTATCCAATGGGAGAGAAGGGACTGAAGCTTTCTTT. This codes for CASSVSNGREGTEAFF.

The count of this clonotype is one. The V gene is TRBV6-2 or TRBV6-3, the J gene TRBJ2-1; 10 bases match TRBD2. The CDR3 has 14 residues. CDR1 is MNHEY, CDR2 SVGEGT, per germline. The V gene end was trimmed by 1 base and the J gene end by 8 bases; junction bases not matched to a gene: 2. The CDR3 nucleotides are TGTGCCAGCAGTTACTTCGGGACTAGCGATGAGCAGTTCTTC. Translation gives CASSYFGTSDEQFF.

This clonotype was picked up many times. The chain links TRBV7-9 to TRBJ1-1; D is undetermined. Germline V gives CDR1 SEHNR, CDR2 FQNEAQ (reference sequence). The CDR3 runs to 14 residues. The germline V and J ends were trimmed by 2 bases and 0 bases, with 7 bases remaining between them. This CDR3 reads CASSLTTVNTEAFF. In DNA form, the CDR3 reads TGTGCCAGCAGCTTAACTACAGTGAACACTGAAGCTTTCTTT.

This clonotype has ten or more counts. This chain uses TRBV24-1 with TRBJ2-5, with D unresolved. V lost 4 bases, J lost 0 bases, and 8 bases lay in between. The CDR3 spans 14 residues. Germline V gives CDR1 KGHDR, CDR2 SFDVKD. CDR3 amino acids: CATSDPTNQETQYF. In DNA form, the CDR3 reads TGTGCCACCAGTGACCCGACAAACCAAGAGACCCAGTACTTC.

This clonotype appeared many times. CDR3 bases: TGCGCCAGCAGCTGGGACAGAACCTTCCTGAACACCGGGGAGCTGTTTTTT. Protein: CASSWDRTFLNTGELFF. The chain couples TRBV4-3 to TRBJ2-2; 7 nucleotides match TRBD1. The V gene's germline CDR1 is LGHNA and CDR2 YSLEER. The CDR3 has 17 amino acids. The J segment lost 1 base and the V segment lost 5 bases, leaving 10 bases of the junction unmatched.

This clonotype was found many times. The rearrangement links TRBV7-7 to TRBJ2-1; possible D gene TRBD2, 5 bases. The germline V gene has CDR1 SSHAT and CDR2 FNYEAQ (reference sequence). Between the trimmed V and J ends, which lost 7 bases and 6 bases, there was a span of 13 bases. The CDR3 covers 13 residues. CDR3 sequence reads: CASTLAPGNEQFF. CDR3 bases: TGTGCCAGCACCCTAGCCCCTGGCAATGAGCAGTTCTTC.

This clonotype showed up just a few times. The chain recombines TRBV27 with TRBJ1-2, with 7 positions matching TRBD1. This CDR3 is 14 amino acids long. The J segment lost 1 base and the V segment lost 5 bases, leaving 4 bases of the junction unmatched. CDR1 and CDR2 (germline): MNHEY, SMNVEV (reference sequence). CDR3 bases: TGTGCCAGCAGTCCCCGGGACAGTAACTATGGCTACACCTTC. Translated, it gives CASSPRDSNYGYTF.

There are many counts of this clonotype. The chain uses TRBV12-3 or TRBV12-4 and TRBJ1-1; D unresolved. Trimming took off 3 bases at V and 0 bases at J, with 5 bases between the two ends. The CDR3 covers 13 residues. CDR3 nucleotide sequence: TGTGCCAGCAGTTTCCAGGTGAACACTGAAGCTTTCTTT. Amino acid sequence: CASSFQVNTEAFF.

This clonotype turned up a few times. This sequence joins TRBV2 and TRBJ2-1; D call uncertain. V shed 7 bases and J shed 9 bases, with 13 bases lying between them. CDR1 SNHLY and CDR2 FYNNEI come from the germline V gene. The CDR3 has 12 amino acids. CDR3 in DNA: TGTGCCAGCACCCGACTGCTCCCTGAGCAGTTCTTC. Translating gives CASTRLLPEQFF.

This clonotype was recorded many times. This chain joins TRBV12-3 or TRBV12-4 and TRBJ1-5; 7 nucleotides agree with TRBD1. This CDR3 contains 15 residues. V shed 4 bases and J 4 bases; nucleotides not matched to a gene: 7. CDR3 loop: CASSSRARGNQPQHF. The CDR3 bases are TGTGCCAGCAGTTCCCGGGCCAGGGGGAATCAGCCCCAGCATTTT.

At least ten counts were recorded for this clonotype. The rearrangement links TRBV5-4 to TRBJ2-3; 11 bases fit TRBD2. With 5 bases clipped from V and 6 bases from J, the junction kept 11 bases outside the gene matches. Germline V lookup: CDR1 SGHNT, CDR2 YYREEE (reference sequence). There are 16 residues in the CDR3. The chain's CDR3 is CASRQWTSGPGDTQYF. The CDR3, as DNA: TGTGCCAGCAGACAATGGACTAGCGGGCCAGGTGATACGCAGTATTTT.

This clonotype was seen ten or more times. The chain is built from TRBV20-1 and TRBJ1-1; D not certain. CDR1 is DFQATT and CDR2 is SNEGSKA in the germline V gene (reference sequence). The CDR3 spans 15 residues. V lost 0 bases, J lost 1 base, and 12 bases lay in between. The CDR3 protein is CSARDIRVSNTEAFF. The CDR3 DNA reads as TGCAGTGCTAGAGATATCCGGGTTTCGAACACTGAAGCTTTCTTT.

This clonotype has a count of ten or more. The chain uses TRBV7-9 and TRBJ2-3; D call uncertain. The CDR3 contains 14 residues. The germline V gene has CDR1 SEHNR and CDR2 FQNEAQ (reference sequence). V lost 4 bases and J 2 bases, leaving 10 bases between the germline ends. Written as DNA, the CDR3 is TGTGCCAGCAGCTCTCAAGCCCTCACAGATACGCAGTATTTT. It translates to CASSSQALTDTQYF.

This clonotype was observed at least ten times. The chain's CDR3 is CASSWMGQGDTEAFF. The CDR3 DNA sequence: TGCGCCAGCAGCTGGATGGGACAGGGAGACACTGAAGCTTTCTTT. This chain joins TRBV5-1 and TRBJ1-1, with 9 bases matching TRBD1. Germline V gene sequence: CDR1 SGHRS, CDR2 YFSETQ. The CDR3 runs to 15 residues. V shed 3 bases and J 3 bases; nucleotides not matched to a gene: 6.

This clonotype came up many times. The chain combines TRBV29-1 with TRBJ1-2, with D maybe TRBD1 (6 bases). Germline lookup yields CDR1 SQVTM and CDR2 ANQGSEA. The CDR3 has 12 amino acids. The CDR3 loop reads CRLAGDNYGYTF. CDR3 sequence (DNA): TGCAGATTGGCAGGGGACAACTATGGCTACACCTTC.

The sample holds a few counts of this clonotype. V is TRBV7-9 and J is TRBJ1-5, with a weak D call TRBD1 (5 bases). The length of the CDR3 is 13 residues. From germline, CDR1 is SEHNR and CDR2 FQNEAQ (reference sequence). V lost 5 bases, J lost 2 bases, and 7 bases lay in between. CDR3 sequence (DNA): TGTGCCAGCAGCACACAGGGCAATCAGCCCCAGCATTTT. Protein product: CASSTQGNQPQHF.

This clonotype was seen only a few times. V usage is TRBV11-2 and J usage is TRBJ2-3; 10 nucleotides match TRBD2. Trimming at V came to 1 base and at J to 5 bases, leaving 9 bases not matched to a gene. The CDR3 consists of 17 residues. Germline V gives CDR1 SGHAT, CDR2 FQNNGV. CDR3 DNA: TGTGCCAGCAGCTTAGTAGTTAGCGGGGGGCCGGGAGATACGCAGTATTTT. It translates to CASSLVVSGGPGDTQYF.

In its sample, this clonotype was seen a few times. This chain links TRBV20-1 with TRBJ1-2; tentative D call: TRBD1 (5 bases). CDR1 is DFQATT, CDR2 SNEGSKA, per germline (reference sequence). The CDR3 is 12 residues long. With 5 bases removed from V and 6 bases from J, the gap between germline ends came to 13 bases. The CDR3 region has the DNA TGCAGTGCTCTTACAGGTGTAAATGGCTACACCTTC. This translates into CSALTGVNGYTF.

The chain uses TRBV20-1 and TRBJ2-3; 7 bases match TRBD2. CDR1 and CDR2 from the germline V gene are DFQATT and SNEGSKA (reference sequence). The junction had 12 bases not matched to a gene; V was cut back by 6 bases and J by 0 bases. The length of the CDR3 is 16 residues. The CDR3 nucleotides are TGCAGTGCGCAGACCCTGGCGGGGGTTAGCACAGATACGCAGTATTTT. Translated, it gives CSAQTLAGVSTDTQYF.

This clonotype was counted ten times or more. The rearrangement links TRBV25-1 to TRBJ1-1, with 10 bases that match TRBD1. The CDR3 sequence is 14 residues long. V trimming: 6 bases; J trimming: 4 bases; junction bases outside the gene matches: 5. Germline V gene data show CDR1 as MGHDK and CDR2 as SYGVNS. The CDR3, as DNA: TGTGCCAGCAGAAGGACAGGGGGGTTCACTGAAGCTTTCTTT. It encodes CASRRTGGFTEAFF.

This clonotype was observed many times. This chain connects TRBV7-9 to TRBJ2-7; either TRBD1 or TRBD2 may fit D (5 bases each). The CDR3 has 13 amino acids. From germline, CDR1 is SEHNR and CDR2 FQNEAQ (reference sequence). V dropped 5 bases and J dropped 3 bases, with 11 bases sitting between them. The CDR3 loop is CASSLGPLYEQYF. The CDR3 DNA sequence: TGTGCCAGCAGCCTGGGACCCCTCTACGAGCAGTACTTC.